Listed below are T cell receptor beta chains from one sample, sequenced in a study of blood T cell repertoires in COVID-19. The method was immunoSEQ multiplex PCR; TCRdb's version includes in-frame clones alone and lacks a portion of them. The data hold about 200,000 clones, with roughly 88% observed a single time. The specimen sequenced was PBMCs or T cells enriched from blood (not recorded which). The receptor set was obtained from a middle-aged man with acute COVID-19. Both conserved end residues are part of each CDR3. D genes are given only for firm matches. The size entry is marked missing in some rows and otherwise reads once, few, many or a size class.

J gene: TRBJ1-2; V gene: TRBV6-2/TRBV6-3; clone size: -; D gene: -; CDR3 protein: CASSYPTGSGYTF; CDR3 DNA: TGTGCCAGCAGTTACCCGACCGGGTCTGGCTACACCTTC
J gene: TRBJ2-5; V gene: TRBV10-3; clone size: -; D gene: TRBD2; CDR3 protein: CAIRGAPGLEKPTQETQYF; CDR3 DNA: TGTGCCATCAGGGGCGCCCCGGGACTAGAAAAACCTACACAAGAGACCCAGTACTTC
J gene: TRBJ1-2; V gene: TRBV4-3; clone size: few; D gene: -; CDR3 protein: CASSQEVHPNYGYTF; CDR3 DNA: TGCGCCAGCAGCCAAGAGGTACACCCTAACTATGGCTACACCTTC
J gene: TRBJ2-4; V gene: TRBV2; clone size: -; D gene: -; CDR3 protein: CASTRDSLAKNIQYF; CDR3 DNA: TGTGCCAGCACCCGGGACTCGCTAGCCAAAAACATTCAGTACTTC
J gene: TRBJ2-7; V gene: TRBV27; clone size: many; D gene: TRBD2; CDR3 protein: CASRVAGGSYEQYF; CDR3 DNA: TGTGCCAGCAGAGTAGCGGGAGGGTCCTACGAGCAGTACTTC
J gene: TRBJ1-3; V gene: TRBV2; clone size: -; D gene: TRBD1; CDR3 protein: CASSQQGWGNTIYF; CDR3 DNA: TGTGCCAGCAGTCAACAGGGGTGGGGAAACACCATATATTTT
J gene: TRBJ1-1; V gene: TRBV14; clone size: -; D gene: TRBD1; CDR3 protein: CASSLGQGRTEAFF; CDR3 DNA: TGTGCCAGCAGCCTCGGACAGGGAAGGACTGAAGCTTTCTTT
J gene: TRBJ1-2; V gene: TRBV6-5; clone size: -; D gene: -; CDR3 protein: CASSYRVDYGYTF; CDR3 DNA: TGTGCCAGCAGTTATCGTGTCGACTATGGCTACACCTTC
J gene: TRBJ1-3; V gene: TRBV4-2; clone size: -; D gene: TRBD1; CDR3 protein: CASSHLDSVATGDYSGNTIYF; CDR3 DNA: TGTGCCAGCAGCCATCTGGACTCGGTAGCCACAGGGGATTACTCTGGAAACACCATATATTTT
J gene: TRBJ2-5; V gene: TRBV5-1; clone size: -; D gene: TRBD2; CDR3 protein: CASSPSRGSGTFQETQYF; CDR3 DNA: TGCGCCAGCAGCCCGAGTCGAGGTAGCGGGACCTTCCAAGAGACCCAGTACTTC
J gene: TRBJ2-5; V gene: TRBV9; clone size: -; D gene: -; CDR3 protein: CASNLGQSQETQYF; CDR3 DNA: TGTGCCAGCAACTTGGGACAATCCCAAGAGACCCAGTACTTC
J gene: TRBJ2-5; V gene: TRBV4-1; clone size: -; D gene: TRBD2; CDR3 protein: CASSQGARGRKETQYF; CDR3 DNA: TGCGCCAGCAGCCAAGGAGCCCGCGGGAGGAAAGAGACCCAGTACTTC
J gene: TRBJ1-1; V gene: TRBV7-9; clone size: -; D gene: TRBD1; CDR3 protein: CATQRQGGTEAFF; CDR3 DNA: TGTGCCACTCAGAGACAGGGAGGCACTGAAGCTTTCTTT
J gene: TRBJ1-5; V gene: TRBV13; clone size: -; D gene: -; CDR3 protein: CASSLSRSGPQHF; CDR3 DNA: TGTGCCAGCAGCTTGTCACGGTCCGGGCCCCAGCATTTT
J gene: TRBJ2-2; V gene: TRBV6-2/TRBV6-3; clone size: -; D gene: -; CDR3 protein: CASSSYTGELFF; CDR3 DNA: TGTGCCAGCAGTTCCTATACCGGGGAGCTGTTTTTT
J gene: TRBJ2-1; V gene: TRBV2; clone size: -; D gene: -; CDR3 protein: CASMVAEHNEQFF; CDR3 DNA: TGTGCCAGCATGGTAGCGGAACACAATGAGCAGTTCTTC
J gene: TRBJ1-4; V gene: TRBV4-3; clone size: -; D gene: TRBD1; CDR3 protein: CASSQRGPGTGLTTNEKLFF; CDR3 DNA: TGCGCCAGCAGCCAAAGGGGACCCGGGACAGGGTTAACAACTAATGAAAAACTGTTTTTT
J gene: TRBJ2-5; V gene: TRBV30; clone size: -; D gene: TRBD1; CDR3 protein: CAWSRQGAETQYF; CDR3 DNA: TGTGCCTGGAGCAGACAGGGGGCCGAGACCCAGTACTTC
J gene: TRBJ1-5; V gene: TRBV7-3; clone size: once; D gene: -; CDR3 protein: CASSRVGSSNQPQHF; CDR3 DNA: TGTGCCAGCAGCCGGGTCGGGTCGAGCAATCAGCCCCAGCATTTT
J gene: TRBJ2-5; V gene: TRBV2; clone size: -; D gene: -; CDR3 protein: CASSEALRVETQYF; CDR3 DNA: TGTGCCAGCAGTGAAGCGCTCAGGGTGGAGACCCAGTACTTC